This entry is about one TCR beta chain. Then a second PCR, running about 7 to 11 cycles, was carried out with a sample-barcoded 5' primer and a J-beta primer mix. Per-sample output comprised a minimum of 3 million paired-end reads containing CDR3. TCRdb reprocessed the 5' RACE reads via MiXCR and lists one record per CDR3 protein. The data contain 550,000 to 650,000 distinct CDR3 sequences, roughly a quarter of them seen just once; the ten biggest clones take up 3% to 4%. This sample is part of a study of blood T cells in healthy people across ages. CDR3 length: 16 residues. From germline, CDR1 is ENHRY and CDR2 SYGVKD. The germline V and J ends were trimmed by 4 bases and 2 bases, with 12 bases remaining between them. These data also featured in a second study, about T cells of mothers and their children.

Sequences were obtained from blood. This chain joins TRBV10-3 and TRBJ2-6; D possibly matches TRBD1 or TRBD2 (5 bases each). This clonotype was sampled from a boy aged 2-9 years in good health. The CDR3 nucleotides are TGTGCCATCAGTGCCGGGACGGGGACTGGGGCCAACGTCCTGACTTTC. Amino acids: CAISAGTGTGANVLTF.